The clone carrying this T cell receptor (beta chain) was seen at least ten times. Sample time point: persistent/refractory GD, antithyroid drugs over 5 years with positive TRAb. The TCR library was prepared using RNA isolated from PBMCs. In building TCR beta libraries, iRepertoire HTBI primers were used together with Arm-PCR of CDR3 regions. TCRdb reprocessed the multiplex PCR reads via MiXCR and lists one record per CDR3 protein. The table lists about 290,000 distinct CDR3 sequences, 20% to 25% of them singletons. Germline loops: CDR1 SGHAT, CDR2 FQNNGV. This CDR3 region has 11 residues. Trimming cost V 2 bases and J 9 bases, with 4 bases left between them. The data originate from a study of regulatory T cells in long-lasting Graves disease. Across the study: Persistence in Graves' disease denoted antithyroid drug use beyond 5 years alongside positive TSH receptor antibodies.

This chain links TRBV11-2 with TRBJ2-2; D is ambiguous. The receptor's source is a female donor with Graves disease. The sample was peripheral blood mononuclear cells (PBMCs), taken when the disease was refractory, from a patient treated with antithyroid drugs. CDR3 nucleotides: TGTGCCAGCAGCTTATTACGGGAGCTGTTTTTT. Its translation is CASSLLRELFF. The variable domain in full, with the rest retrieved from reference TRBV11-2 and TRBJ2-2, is EAGVAQSPRYKIIEKRQSVAFWCNPISGHATLYWYQQILGQGPKLLIQFQNNGVVDDSQLPKDRFSAERLKGVDSTLKIQPAKLEDSAVYLCASSLLRELFFGEGSRLTVL.